This passage covers 21 T cell receptor beta chains from one sample sequenced in a study of PD-1 blockade in mismatch repair-deficient tumors. Only in-frame clones appear in the TCRdb table, and some are missing; sequencing was by immunoSEQ multiplex PCR. The sample yields around 25,000 clones, under 85% seen once. The material sequenced was peripheral blood, taken 12 weeks after starting pembrolizumab. The receptors shown here come from an adult with mismatch repair-deficient cancer.

The genes are TRBV9 and TRBJ2-3; the match to TRBD2 covers 12 bases. The germline V gene encodes CDR1 SGDLS and CDR2 YYNGEE. The CDR3 has 18 amino acids. After removal of 0 bases from V and 2 bases from J, the junction contained 7 bases not matched to a gene. CDR3 protein: CASSVGGLAGGPTDTQYF. DNA of the CDR3: TGTGCCAGCAGCGTAGGAGGTCTAGCGGGAGGGCCCACAGATACGCAGTATTTT. The whole variable domain, filled in from reference TRBV9 and TRBJ2-3, reads DSGVTQTPKHLITATGQRVTLRCSPRSGDLSVYWYQQSLDQGLQFLIQYYNGEERAKGNILERFSAQQFPDLHSELNLSSLELGDSALYFCASSVGGLAGGPTDTQYFGPGTRLTVL.

V and J are TRBV2 and TRBJ2-5, with TRBD1 matching 8 bases. CDR1 is SNHLY, CDR2 FYNNEI, per germline. The V segment lost 10 bases and the J segment 5 bases; nucleotides outside the gene matches: 3. The length of the CDR3 is 11 residues. The CDR3 sequence: CAIRGRETQYF. The DNA for the CDR3 is TGTGCCATCAGGGGGCGGGAGACCCAGTACTTC.

V and J are TRBV5-1 and TRBJ2-3; D may be TRBD1 or TRBD2 (5 bases each). V gave up 0 bases and J gave up 7 bases, with 12 bases separating them. Per the germline V gene, CDR1 is SGHRS and CDR2 is YFSETQ. This CDR3 is 14 amino acids long. This chain's CDR3 is CASSLAGTYHTQYF. The CDR3 bases are TGCGCCAGCAGCTTGGCGGGGACCTATCATACGCAGTATTTT.

The chain is built from TRBV7-2 and TRBJ2-3; D ambiguous. The CDR3 runs to 15 residues. Germline loops: CDR1 SGHTA, CDR2 FQGNSA. Trimming left V 2 bases short and J 2 bases short, with 11 bases between. CDR3 DNA: TGTGCCAGCAGCTTATCCTATACTAACACAGATACGCAGTATTTT. This gives the protein CASSLSYTNTDTQYF.

This clone is deemed large. The V gene is TRBV6-5, the J gene TRBJ2-7; tentatively, D is TRBD1 (6 bases). Trimming left V 6 bases short and J 3 bases short, with 18 bases between. There are 15 residues in the CDR3. Looked up from germline, CDR1 is MNHEY and CDR2 is SVGAGI. This CDR3 is CASSKTGTNNYEQYF. CDR3 DNA sequence: TGTGCCAGCAGCAAGACCGGGACAAACAACTACGAGCAGTACTTC.

This chain connects TRBV5-8 to TRBJ2-7; 10 bases fit TRBD2. From germline, CDR1 is SGHTS and CDR2 YDEGEE. This CDR3 is built from 15 residues. J was trimmed by 0 bases and V by 0 bases; bases with no gene match: 0. The CDR3 sequence: CASSLASGSSYEQYF. DNA of the CDR3: TGTGCCAGCAGCTTGGCTAGCGGGAGCTCCTACGAGCAGTACTTC.

This chain links TRBV6-1 with TRBJ2-5, with 9 bases aligning to TRBD2. Germline trimming cut 0 bases from V and 1 base from J; bases unmatched to any gene: 3. Germline assignment: CDR1 MNHNS and CDR2 SASEGT. CDR3 length: 16 residues. CDR3 coding DNA: TGTGCCAGCAGTGAAGCCCCTAGCGGGGTCCAAGAGACCCAGTACTTC. Translation: CASSEAPSGVQETQYF.

CDR3 protein: CASSQDLQLASRNTEAFF. The CDR3 nucleotides read TGCGCCAGCAGCCAAGATCTCCAGTTAGCAAGTCGGAACACTGAAGCTTTCTTT. The J gene is TRBJ1-1, the V gene TRBV4-1; D ambiguous. The V and J ends lost 0 bases and 1 base respectively, with 18 bases between them. This CDR3 spans 18 amino acids. Per germline, CDR1 MGHRA and CDR2 YSYEKL.

The rearrangement uses TRBV6-6 and TRBJ2-2, with 7 positions matching TRBD1. After removal of 5 bases from V and 0 bases from J, the junction contained 6 bases not matched to a gene. The CDR3 is made up of 16 amino acids. Germline V gene data show CDR1 as MNHNY and CDR2 as SVGAGI (reference sequence). The CDR3 reads CASSPRDSANTGELFF. In DNA form, the CDR3 reads TGTGCCAGCAGTCCCCGGGACAGCGCGAACACCGGGGAGCTGTTTTTT.

The chain has TRBV11-2 and TRBJ2-3, with TRBD2 identical over 8 bases. Per germline, CDR1 SGHAT and CDR2 FQNNGV. The trim removed 5 bases at V and 1 base at J, leaving 8 bases unmatched. The length of the CDR3 is 16 residues. The CDR3 loop reads CASSPRLAYGTDTQYF. CDR3 in DNA: TGTGCCAGCAGCCCTCGACTAGCGTATGGCACAGATACGCAGTATTTT.

The V gene is TRBV30, the J gene TRBJ2-6, with D perhaps being TRBD1 or TRBD2 (5 bases each). Per the germline V gene, CDR1 is GTSNPN and CDR2 is SVGIG (reference sequence). The V end lost 2 bases, the J end lost 2 bases, and 10 bases lay between the germline ends. The CDR3 runs 15 residues. Here the CDR3 reads CAWSTQGAGANVLTF. CDR3 DNA sequence: TGTGCCTGGAGTACGCAGGGAGCTGGGGCCAACGTCCTGACTTTC.

The chain combines TRBV12-1 with TRBJ2-1; no check of the table's D call, TRBD2, against the DNA was made. TRBV12-1 is a listed pseudogene. CDR3 length: 18 amino acids. The CDR3 bases are TGTGCCAGCAGCTTCGGGCGACTAGCGGGAGAAACCTACAATGAGCAGTTCTTC. The encoded protein is CASSFGRLAGETYNEQFF.

The chain couples TRBV27 to TRBJ1-1; D possibly corresponds to TRBD1 (5 bases). Trimming took off 0 bases at V and 4 bases at J, with 12 bases between the two ends. The CDR3 spans 15 residues. Germline V CDR1 and CDR2: MNHEY, SMNVEV (reference sequence). The CDR3 DNA reads TGTGCCAGCAGTTTATCCGACAGATTTGGCACTGAAGCTTTCTTT. The encoded protein is CASSLSDRFGTEAFF.

This clone was observed a single time. A much larger clone sits a single nucleotide away, making a read error possible. The sample carries other DNA sequences with the same CDR3. The chain uses TRBV19 and TRBJ2-7; 11 nucleotides line up with TRBD1. The CDR3 is 14 residues long. V was clipped by 3 bases and J by 4 bases; unmatched bases: 2. Germline assignment: CDR1 LNHDA and CDR2 SQIVND (reference sequence). CDR3 sequence reads: CASSMGQGGYEQYF. DNA of the CDR3: TGTGCCAGTAGTATGGGACAGGGGGGATACGAGCAGTACTTC.

The CDR3 coding sequence is TGCGCCAGCAGCCCTGAGAGGGGCTCGAGGGAAAAACTGTTTTTT. Translation: CASSPERGSREKLFF. The chain is built from TRBV4-1 and TRBJ1-4; D may be TRBD1 (5 bases). This CDR3 has 15 residues. Germline-derived CDR1 and CDR2 are MGHRA and YSYEKL. V shed 4 bases and J shed 8 bases, with 17 bases lying between them.

V usage is TRBV2 and J usage is TRBJ1-4, with D uncertain. The CDR3 covers 14 residues. Trimming left V 8 bases short and J 3 bases short, with 13 bases between. Germline CDR1 reads SNHLY; CDR2 reads FYNNEI. Here the CDR3 reads CASCKGVANEKLFF. The CDR3 DNA reads TGTGCCAGCTGTAAGGGAGTCGCTAATGAAAAACTGTTTTTT.

The V call is TRBV9, the J call TRBJ2-7; 7 bases line up with TRBD2. V lost 4 bases, J lost 2 bases, and 9 bases stayed unmatched. The CDR3 has 15 residues. Germline CDR1 SGDLS, CDR2 YYNGEE. The CDR3 loop is CASSPRGAGAYEQYF. The CDR3 DNA reads as TGTGCCAGCAGCCCTAGAGGGGCGGGAGCCTACGAGCAGTACTTC.

The chain is built from TRBV30 and TRBJ2-2, with 7 positions matching TRBD2. V was pared by 2 bases and J by 4 bases, with 7 bases of the junction left unmatched. CDR1 and CDR2 from the germline V gene are GTSNPN and SVGIG (reference sequence). The CDR3 has 15 amino acids. CDR3 region: CAWSPTSVSTGELFF. In DNA, the CDR3 is TGTGCCTGGAGTCCTACTAGCGTTAGCACCGGGGAGCTGTTTTTT.

This chain links TRBV4-2 with TRBJ2-1; D uncertain. V dropped 0 bases and J dropped 8 bases, with 14 bases sitting between them. Germline V lookup: CDR1 LGHNA, CDR2 YNFKEQ. The CDR3 is 15 amino acids. CDR3 DNA: TGTGCCAGCAGCCAAGAGGGATCCGAAGCCCATGAGCAGTTCTTC. Translation gives CASSQEGSEAHEQFF.

This clone is medium-sized. The chain has TRBV25-1 and TRBJ1-1, with D perhaps matching TRBD1 (5 bases). V lost 1 base and J 7 bases, leaving 10 bases between the germline ends. The CDR3 runs to 13 residues. The V gene's germline CDR1 is MGHDK and CDR2 SYGVNS. The CDR3 sequence: CASSEFPRGEAFF. The CDR3 bases are TGTGCCAGCAGTGAATTCCCAAGGGGTGAAGCTTTCTTT.

The chain is built from TRBV10-3 and TRBJ2-3; 9 nucleotides match TRBD1. The CDR3 is 13 residues long. The V segment lost 11 bases and the J segment 1 base; nucleotides outside the gene matches: 4. CDR1 is ENHRY and CDR2 is SYGVKD in the germline V gene. The CDR3 DNA sequence: TGTGCCGTAAGGGACAGGGGCACAGATACGCAGTATTTT. Encoded protein: CAVRDRGTDTQYF.